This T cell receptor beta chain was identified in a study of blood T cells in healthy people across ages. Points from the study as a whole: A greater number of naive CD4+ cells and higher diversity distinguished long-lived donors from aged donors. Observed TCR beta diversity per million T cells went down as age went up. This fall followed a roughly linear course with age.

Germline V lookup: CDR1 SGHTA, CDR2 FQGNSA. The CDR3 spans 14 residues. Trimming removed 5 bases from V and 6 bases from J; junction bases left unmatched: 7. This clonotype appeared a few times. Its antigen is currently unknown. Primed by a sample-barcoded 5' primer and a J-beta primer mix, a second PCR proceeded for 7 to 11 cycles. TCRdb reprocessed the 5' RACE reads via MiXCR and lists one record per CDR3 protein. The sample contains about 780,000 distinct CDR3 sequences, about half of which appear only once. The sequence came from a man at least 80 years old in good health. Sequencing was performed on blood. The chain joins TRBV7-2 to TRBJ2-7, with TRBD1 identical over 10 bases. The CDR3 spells CASSRRQGASEQYF. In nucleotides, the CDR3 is TGTGCCAGCAGCCGAAGACAGGGGGCTAGCGAGCAGTACTTC.